One and the same sample provided the 4 T cell receptor beta chains below, sequenced in a study of T-cell reconstitution after alpha-beta-depleted transplantation in children. TCRbeta library preparation incorporated unique molecular identifiers. In TCRdb, the PCR reads were re-called with MiXCR into one record per CDR3 protein. The sample shows 530,000 or so distinct CDR3 sequences, 25% to 30% of them seen only once. The starting material was PBMCs, obtained before TCRalphabeta/CD19-depleted stem cell transplant. Receptors were obtained from a boy in the first two years of life with Wiskott-Aldrich syndrome, due to receive a stem cell transplant.

This clonotype has a handful of counts. The chain employs TRBV10-3 and TRBJ1-6; D is unclear. CDR3 length: 13 residues. Deletions cut 11 bases from V and 7 bases from J, with 15 bases between. Germline V gives CDR1 ENHRY, CDR2 SYGVKD. CDR3 in DNA: TGTGCCGCATCTCCCTTAGGGAATTCACCCCTCCACTTT. As protein: CAASPLGNSPLHF.

This clonotype has more than one count but fewer than ten. This chain joins TRBV7-2 and TRBJ2-2; 7 nucleotides agree with TRBD1. J gave up 4 bases and V 5 bases, and 10 bases lay outside the gene matches. The CDR3 covers 16 residues. Germline loops: CDR1 SGHTA, CDR2 FQGNSA. The CDR3 sequence is CASSPRQGGSTGELFF. The CDR3 bases are TGTGCCAGCAGCCCCCGACAGGGTGGATCCACCGGGGAGCTGTTTTTT.

J is TRBJ2-1 and V is TRBV10-3, with 8 bases aligning to TRBD2. The CDR3 runs 15 residues. The trim removed 5 bases at V and 4 bases at J, leaving 7 bases unmatched. Germline lookup yields CDR1 ENHRY and CDR2 SYGVKD. CDR3 sequence reads: CAISYTSGRYNEQFF. The CDR3 DNA is TGTGCCATCAGTTATACTAGCGGTCGATACAATGAGCAGTTCTTC.

The genes are TRBV29-1 and TRBJ2-1; no clear D. V was shortened by 2 bases and J by 9 bases, with 8 bases between the two germline ends. This CDR3 has 11 amino acids. Germline V gives CDR1 SQVTM, CDR2 ANQGSEA. CDR3 in DNA: TGCAGCGTTGAAAGAACGAGTGAGCAGTTCTTC. It is translated as CSVERTSEQFF.